The entry below gives a single T cell receptor (beta chain) sequence along with its context. Its antigen is currently unknown. The V gene lost 6 bases and the J gene lost 1 base, with 14 bases spanning the gap. Germline V gene sequence: CDR1 SGDLS, CDR2 YYNGEE. The CDR3 length is 15 residues. The data stem from a study of OX40 agonist ivuxolimab in advanced cancers. Findings and limits, study-wide: Several nonresponders also turned out to have low normalized T-cell clonal expansion. Expanded clones were, on average, more numerous among CD8+ T cells than CD4+.

The method was immunoSEQ multiplex PCR; TCRdb's version includes in-frame clones alone and lacks a portion of them. Seen here are around 150,000 clones, approximately 94% observed once, and the top ten hold approximately 0.32%. The sequence came from an adult with an advanced solid tumor such as melanoma, head and neck, liver or kidney cancer. The starting material was CD4+ or CD8+ T cells sorted from blood, obtained in a trial of the OX40 agonist ivuxolimab. The chain carries TRBV9 and TRBJ1-3, with TRBD1 as a possible D gene (5 bases). The DNA of the CDR3 is TGTGCCAGCACTGACTATGACAGTTCTGGAAACACCATATATTTT. This codes for CASTDYDSSGNTIYF.